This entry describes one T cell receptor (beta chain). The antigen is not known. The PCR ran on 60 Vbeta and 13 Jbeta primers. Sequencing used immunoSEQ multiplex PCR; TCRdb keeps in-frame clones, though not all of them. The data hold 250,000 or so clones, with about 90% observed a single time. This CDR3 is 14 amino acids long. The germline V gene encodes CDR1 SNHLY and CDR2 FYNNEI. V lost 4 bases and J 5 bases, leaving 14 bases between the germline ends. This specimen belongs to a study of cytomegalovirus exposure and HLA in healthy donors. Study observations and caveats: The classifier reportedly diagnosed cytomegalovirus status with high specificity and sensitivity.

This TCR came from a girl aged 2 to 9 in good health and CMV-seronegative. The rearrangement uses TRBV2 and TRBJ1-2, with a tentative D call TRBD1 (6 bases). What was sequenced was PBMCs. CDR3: CASSGIRDMYGYTF. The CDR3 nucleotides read TGTGCCAGCAGTGGGATACGGGACATGTATGGCTACACCTTC.